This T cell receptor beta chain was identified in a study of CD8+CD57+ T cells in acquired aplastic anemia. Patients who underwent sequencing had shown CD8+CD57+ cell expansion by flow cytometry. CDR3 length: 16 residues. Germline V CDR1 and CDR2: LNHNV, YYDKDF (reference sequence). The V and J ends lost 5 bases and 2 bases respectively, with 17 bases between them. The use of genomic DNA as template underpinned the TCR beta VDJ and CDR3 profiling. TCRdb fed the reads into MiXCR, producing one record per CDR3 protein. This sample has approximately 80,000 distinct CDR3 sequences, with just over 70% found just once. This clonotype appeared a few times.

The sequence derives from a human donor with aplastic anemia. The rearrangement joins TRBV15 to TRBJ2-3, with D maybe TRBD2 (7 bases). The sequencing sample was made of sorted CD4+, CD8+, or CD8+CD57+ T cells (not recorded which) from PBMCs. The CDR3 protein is CATSDGRGTNTDTQYF. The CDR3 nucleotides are TGTGCCACCAGCGACGGTAGGGGGACTAACACAGATACGCAGTATTTT.